This T cell receptor beta chain stems from a study of control samples from healthy donors and cancer patients. The assay was immunoSEQ multiplex PCR, and TCRdb's table has in-frame clones only and misses some. The sample yields 95,000 to 150,000 clones, about 87% seen once. The germline V and J ends were trimmed by 0 bases and 3 bases, with 14 bases remaining between them. The CDR3 has 16 amino acids. Germline V gene sequence: CDR1 SQVTM, CDR2 ANQGSEA. V gene TRBV29-1 combines with J gene TRBJ2-2; D remains ambiguous. Material: blood. This clonotype was obtained from a man aged 40-55 years in good health. The CDR3 DNA is TGCAGCGTTGAAGATCTGGTAGGGCCGGACACCGGGGAGCTGTTTTTT. Its translation is CSVEDLVGPDTGELFF.